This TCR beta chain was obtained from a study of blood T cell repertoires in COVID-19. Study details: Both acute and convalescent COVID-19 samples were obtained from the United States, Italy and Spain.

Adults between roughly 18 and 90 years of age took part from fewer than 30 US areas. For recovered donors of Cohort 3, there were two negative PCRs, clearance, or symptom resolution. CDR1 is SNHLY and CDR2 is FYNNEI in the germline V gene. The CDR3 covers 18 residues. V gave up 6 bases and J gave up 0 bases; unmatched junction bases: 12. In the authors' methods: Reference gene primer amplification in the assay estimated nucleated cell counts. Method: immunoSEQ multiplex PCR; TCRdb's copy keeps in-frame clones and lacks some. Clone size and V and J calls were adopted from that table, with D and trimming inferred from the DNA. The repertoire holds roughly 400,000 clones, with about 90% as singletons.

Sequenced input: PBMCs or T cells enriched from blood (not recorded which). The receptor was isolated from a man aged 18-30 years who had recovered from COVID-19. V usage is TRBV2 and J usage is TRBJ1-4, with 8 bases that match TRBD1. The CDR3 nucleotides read TGTGCCAGCAGAGATGACAGGGGTTGGATCTCAACTAATGAAAAACTGTTTTTT. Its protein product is CASRDDRGWISTNEKLFF. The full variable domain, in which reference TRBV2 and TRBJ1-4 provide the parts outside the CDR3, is EPEVTQTPSHQVTQMGQEVILRCVPISNHLYFYWYRQILGQKVEFLVSFYNNEISEKSEIFDDQFSVERPDGSNFTLKIRSTKLEDSAMYFCASRDDRGWISTNEKLFFGSGTQLSVL.